This T cell receptor beta chain originates from a study of shared clonotypes between healthy human individuals. Study results and limitations: It was the non-shared clonotypes that had lower generation probabilities than clonotypes shared by all four donors. How much donors shared clonotypes was expected to be affected by sequencing depth.

TCRdb keeps only in-frame clones here, not all; method: immunoSEQ multiplex PCR. The sample includes more than 1,200,000 clones, about 98.5% seen only once; the top ten take about 0.34%. This clone was seen once. What it binds is not known. Sample: naive CD4+ T cells sorted from blood. As for subset: CD45RA+ positively selected. This clonotype was obtained from a man aged 30 to 39 in good health.

The CDR3: CASTSGGGVNTEAFF. The CDR3 DNA is TGTGCCAGTACCTCCGGGGGGGGCGTGAACACTGAAGCTTTCTTT. This sequence joins TRBV19 and TRBJ1-1; weak D call: TRBD1 (6 bases). V lost 7 bases to trimming and J lost 0 bases, with 15 bases between them. CDR3 length equals 15 residues. The germline gives CDR1 LNHDA, CDR2 SQIVND (reference sequence).